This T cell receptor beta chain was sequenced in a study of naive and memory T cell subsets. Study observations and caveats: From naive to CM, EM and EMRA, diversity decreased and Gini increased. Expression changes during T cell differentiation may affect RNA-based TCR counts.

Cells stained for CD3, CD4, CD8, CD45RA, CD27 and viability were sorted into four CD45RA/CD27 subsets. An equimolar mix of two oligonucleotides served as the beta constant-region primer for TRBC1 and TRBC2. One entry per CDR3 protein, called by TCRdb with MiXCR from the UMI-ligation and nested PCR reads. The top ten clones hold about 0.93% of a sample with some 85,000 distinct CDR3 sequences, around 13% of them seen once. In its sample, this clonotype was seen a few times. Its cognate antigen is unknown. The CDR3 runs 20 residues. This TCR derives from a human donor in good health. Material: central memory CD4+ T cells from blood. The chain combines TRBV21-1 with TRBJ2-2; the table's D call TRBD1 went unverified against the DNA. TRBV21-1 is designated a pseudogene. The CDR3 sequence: CASSAPLIAGEEANTGELFF. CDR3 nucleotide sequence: TGTGCCAGCAGCGCCCCCCTGATAGCGGGCGAGGAGGCGAACACCGGGGAGCTGTTTTTT.